These T cell receptor beta chains were read from a single sample in a study of cytomegalovirus exposure and HLA in healthy donors. Repertoires were generated with immunoSEQ multiplex PCR, while TCRdb's copy carries only in-frame clones and drops some. This sample has approximately 110,000 clones, with 77% found just once. The sequencing sample was made of PBMCs. These receptors were taken from a woman aged 40 to 50 in good health and CMV-seropositive. Both conserved end residues are part of each CDR3. Each record gives: V gene, D gene, J gene, CDR3 length, clone size, CDR3 protein, CDR3 DNA. The D gene is left open where the match is weak. The size field is filled for only some rows; it gives once, few, many or a size class.

TRBV27	.	TRBJ2-2	13	.	CASSLFGTGELFF	TGTGCCAGCAGTTTATTCGGCACCGGGGAGCTGTTTTTT
TRBV5-1	.	TRBJ2-5	15	.	CASSLGHAYQETQYF	TGCGCCAGCAGCTTGGGACACGCATATCAAGAGACCCAGTACTTC
TRBV11-2	TRBD1	TRBJ1-1	13	many	CASSPTGDTEAFF	TGTGCCAGCAGCCCGACAGGGGACACTGAAGCTTTCTTT
TRBV5-5	TRBD1	TRBJ1-4	15	few	CASSLGGQANEKLFF	TGTGCCAGCAGCTTGGGGGGACAGGCTAATGAAAAACTGTTTTTT
TRBV19	TRBD1	TRBJ1-5	14	once	CASSMGQGNQPQHF	TGTGCCAGTAGTATGGGACAGGGGAATCAGCCCCAGCATTTT
TRBV4-1	.	TRBJ1-2	16	.	CASSQGIGTLVYGYTF	TGCGCCAGCAGCCAAGGGATCGGGACTTTAGTCTATGGCTACACCTTC
TRBV6-6	.	TRBJ1-4	15	.	CASSYSGASNEKLFF	TGTGCCAGCAGTTACTCGGGGGCCTCTAATGAAAAACTGTTTTTT
TRBV28	.	TRBJ1-2	17	.	CASSLRKDWAYQKGYTF	TGTGCCAGCAGTTTAAGAAAGGACTGGGCCTACCAGAAGGGCTACACCTTC
TRBV7-6	TRBD2	TRBJ2-7	14	.	CASSAGGSSYEQYF	TGTGCCAGCAGCGCGGGCGGGAGCTCCTACGAGCAGTACTTC
TRBV2	TRBD2	TRBJ2-7	15	.	CASSVGGSRAYEQYF	TGTGCCAGCAGTGTGGGCGGGAGTCGAGCCTACGAGCAGTACTTC
TRBV2	TRBD1	TRBJ1-1	14	.	CASRKGGGNTEAFF	TGTGCCAGCAGGAAAGGGGGCGGAAACACTGAAGCTTTCTTT
TRBV18	TRBD1	TRBJ1-3	17	few	CASSPVRTGGVGNTIYF	TGTGCCAGCTCACCAGTCCGGACAGGGGGTGTCGGCAACACCATATATTTT
TRBV28	.	TRBJ2-1	15	.	CASSSAGTLNNEQFF	TGTGCCAGCAGTTCGGCCGGGACTCTGAACAATGAGCAGTTCTTC
TRBV10-1	TRBD2	TRBJ2-1	15	.	CASSKREGFDNEQFF	TGCGCCAGCAGTAAGCGGGAGGGCTTCGACAATGAGCAGTTCTTC
TRBV7-2	TRBD2	TRBJ2-1	16	.	CAMNGGPKRGHNEQFF	TGTGCTATGAACGGGGGACCTAAGCGGGGCCACAATGAGCAGTTCTTC
TRBV6-5	.	TRBJ2-1	11	.	CASKGYNEQFF	TGTGCCAGCAAGGGGTACAATGAGCAGTTCTTC
TRBV5-1	TRBD1	TRBJ2-7	14	.	CASSPWDRDAEQYF	TGCGCCAGCAGCCCCTGGGACAGGGATGCCGAGCAGTACTTC
TRBV28	TRBD2	TRBJ2-5	14	.	CASYPSGSRKTQYF	TGTGCCAGCTACCCTAGCGGGAGCCGGAAGACCCAGTACTTC
TRBV5-4	TRBD2	TRBJ2-5	17	.	CASSLSPRLAGQETQYF	TGTGCCAGCAGCTTAAGTCCGAGACTAGCGGGCCAAGAGACCCAGTACTTC
TRBV15	TRBD1	TRBJ1-1	17	.	CATSREPGTGANTEAFF	TGTGCCACCAGCAGAGAACCCGGGACAGGGGCGAACACTGAAGCTTTCTTT
TRBV28	TRBD1	TRBJ2-7	14	.	CASTRTGLSYEQYF	TGTGCCAGCACTCGGACAGGTCTATCCTACGAGCAGTACTTC
TRBV7-6	.	TRBJ1-1	15	.	CASSRTYDKGSEAFF	TGTGCCAGCAGCCGCACCTACGACAAAGGCTCTGAAGCTTTCTTT
TRBV19	.	TRBJ1-2	14	.	CASTPGARGYGYTF	TGTGCCAGTACCCCAGGGGCGAGAGGGTATGGCTACACCTTC
TRBV5-6	TRBD1	TRBJ2-7	16	.	CASIRKAFRTGEEQYF	TGTGCCAGCATCCGAAAAGCGTTCAGGACAGGGGAAGAGCAGTACTTC
TRBV19	.	TRBJ2-5	13	.	CATGTCPGETQYF	TGTGCCACCGGGACTTGCCCCGGGGAGACCCAGTACTTC
TRBV5-1	TRBD2	TRBJ2-1	15	.	CASSYGLAGGNEQFF	TGCGCCAGCAGCTATGGACTAGCGGGAGGGAATGAGCAGTTCTTC
TRBV25-1	.	TRBJ2-3	16	.	CASSDTSRVGTDTQYF	TGTGCCAGCAGTGATACCTCCAGGGTTGGCACAGATACGCAGTATTTT
TRBV2	TRBD2	TRBJ2-5	14	.	CASSQGSGGETQYF	TGTGCCAGCAGTCAGGGGAGCGGGGGGGAGACCCAGTACTTC
TRBV19	TRBD2	TRBJ2-1	17	.	CASSGTSRSLLYNEQFF	TGTGCCAGTTCCGGGACTAGCAGATCCTTACTCTACAATGAGCAGTTCTTC
TRBV4-2	TRBD2	TRBJ2-7	14	.	CASSPRASGGEQYF	TGTGCCAGCAGCCCCCGAGCTAGCGGAGGCGAGCAGTACTTC
TRBV30	TRBD1	TRBJ2-7	14	.	CAWSAGTGSYEQYF	TGTGCCTGGAGTGCCGGGACAGGGTCGTACGAGCAGTACTTC
TRBV28	.	TRBJ1-4	16	.	CASSFGGAQTNEKLFF	TGTGCCAGCAGTTTTGGAGGGGCGCAGACTAATGAAAAACTGTTTTTT
TRBV6-1	TRBD1	TRBJ1-5	14	.	CASSVVDREAPQHF	TGTGCCAGCAGTGTCGTGGACAGGGAAGCGCCCCAGCATTTT
TRBV5-4	.	TRBJ2-2	16	.	CASSSEWGANTGELFF	TGTGCCAGCAGTTCTGAGTGGGGAGCGAACACCGGGGAGCTGTTTTTT
TRBV28	TRBD1	TRBJ2-7	16	.	CASSLYPGQGTYEQYF	TGTGCCAGCAGTCTCTACCCGGGACAGGGGACCTACGAGCAGTACTTC
TRBV2	.	TRBJ2-5	13	.	CASNGDRQETQYF	TGTGCCAGCAACGGCGACAGACAAGAGACCCAGTACTTC
TRBV4-1	.	TRBJ1-2	13	.	CASLDVDAGGYTF	TGCGCCAGCTTAGACGTTGATGCCGGGGGCTACACCTTC